The present entry profiles one T cell receptor (beta chain) with its context. This CDR3 has 13 amino acids. Per the germline V gene, CDR1 is SGHTA and CDR2 is FQGNSA. Germline trimming cut 4 bases from V and 4 bases from J; bases unmatched to any gene: 4. This entry belongs to a study of blood T cell repertoires in COVID-19. As processed by the authors: Reference gene primers were amplified, and this amplification served to estimate nucleated cell counts. The protocol was immunoSEQ multiplex PCR, while the TCRdb copy is restricted to in-frame clones and leaves out a portion. The V and J calls and clone size come from that table; D and trimming were worked out from the DNA. Of about 210,000 clones listed, around 86% are singletons.

The rearrangement links TRBV7-2 to TRBJ2-7; 7 nucleotides match TRBD2. The sequence was obtained from a woman in her 40s with acute COVID-19. Sample: PBMCs or T cells enriched from blood (not recorded which). The CDR3 loop reads CASSSERGYEQYF. DNA for the CDR3: TGTGCCAGCAGCTCAGAGCGGGGATACGAGCAGTACTTC.